This passage covers 17 T cell receptor beta chains from one sample sequenced in a study of blood T cell repertoires in COVID-19. Assay used: immunoSEQ multiplex PCR; TCRdb lists only in-frame clones, some missing. The sample shows roughly 320,000 clones, roughly nine tenths of them seen only once. The sample comprised peripheral blood. All receptors come from a woman younger than 45 with COVID-19, enrolled during active disease.

For this clone: One junction end disagrees with the germline gene, perhaps due to a read error. The chain joins TRBV5-5 to TRBJ2-7, with TRBD2 matching 11 bases. Germline CDR1 reads SGHKS; CDR2 reads YYEKEE (reference sequence). The CDR3 covers 12 residues. CDR3: CASSSVLTSGVF. The CDR3 DNA follows: TGTGCCAGCAGCTCGGTTTTGACTAGCGGGGTCTTC.

CDR3 sequence: CASSLRWGGYDSPLHF. CDR3 bases: TGTGCCAGCAGCCTACGATGGGGGGGCTACGATTCACCCCTCCACTTT. This sequence joins TRBV5-5 and TRBJ1-6, with D tentatively TRBD1 (6 bases). V was clipped by 4 bases and J by 8 bases, with 19 bases between them. The V gene's germline CDR1 is SGHKS and CDR2 YYEKEE (reference sequence). CDR3 size: 16 residues. Based on the CDR3 plus reference TRBV5-5 and TRBJ1-6, the full variable domain is DAGVTQSPTHLIKTRGQQVTLRCSPISGHKSVSWYQQVLGQGPQFIFQYYEKEERGRGNFPDRFSARQFPNYSSELNVNALLLGDSALYLCASSLRWGGYDSPLHFGNGTRLTVT.

V and J are TRBV5-8 and TRBJ1-2; 7 bases match TRBD1. V was pared by 0 bases and J by 2 bases, with 4 bases of the junction left unmatched. The germline CDR1 and CDR2 sequences are SGHTS and YDEGEE. The CDR3 runs 15 residues. CDR3 bases: TGTGCCAGCAGCTTGGTCAGGGGGTTCAACTATGGCTACACCTTC. Its protein product is CASSLVRGFNYGYTF.

The chain has TRBV6-5 and TRBJ1-5, with 8 bases fitting TRBD1. CDR3 length: 14 amino acids. V lost 6 bases, J lost 5 bases, and 6 bases stayed unmatched. The V gene's germline CDR1 is MNHEY and CDR2 SVGAGI. The CDR3 DNA is TGTGCCAGCAGACGACAGGGGAACTATCAGCCCCAGCATTTT. Its translation: CASRRQGNYQPQHF.

This clone has a single count. The V gene is TRBV3-1 (or the pseudogene TRBV3-2), the J gene TRBJ2-7; D unresolved. The CDR3 spans 16 residues. Trimming shortened V by 7 bases and J by 3 bases, and 22 bases separated the two germline ends. Germline V CDR1 and CDR2: LGHDT, YNNKEL (reference sequence). The CDR3 sequence is CASNHSWQDLNYEQYV. The CDR3 DNA reads TGTGCCAGCAACCACTCATGGCAGGATTTGAACTACGAGCAGTACGTC.

In its sample, this clone was seen once. This sequence joins TRBV6-4 and TRBJ2-1; TRBD2 matches 12 bases. The CDR3 sequence is 17 residues long. V trimming: 3 bases; J trimming: 8 bases; junction bases outside the gene matches: 11. Germline V CDR1 and CDR2: MRHNA, SNTAGT. As DNA, the CDR3 is TGTGCCAGCAGTGAACTAGCGGGGGGTTCACAGGGGGATGAGCAGTTCTTC. It is translated as CASSELAGGSQGDEQFF.

The chain employs TRBV28 and TRBJ1-3; D unclear. Trimming stripped 8 bases from V and 0 bases from J, with 14 bases between. This CDR3 has 15 residues. Germline CDR1 is MDHEN and CDR2 is SYDVKM. CDR3: CASSVRSNSGNTIYF. The CDR3 DNA reads as TGTGCCAGCTCGGTGCGGAGTAACTCTGGAAACACCATATATTTT.

The chain couples TRBV28 to TRBJ2-1; TRBD2 might be the D (6 bases). CDR1 MDHEN and CDR2 SYDVKM come from the germline V gene. V lost 5 bases, J lost 6 bases, and 17 bases lay in between. The CDR3 sequence is 15 residues long. The chain's CDR3 is CASSRRPGTPNEQFF. The CDR3 DNA reads as TGTGCCAGCAGTCGTCGGCCCGGGACTCCCAATGAGCAGTTCTTC.

The V gene is TRBV6-5, the J gene TRBJ1-1; D is undetermined. The germline gives CDR1 MNHEY, CDR2 SVGAGI. V gave up 3 bases and J gave up 0 bases, with 11 bases separating them. This CDR3 comprises 15 residues. The CDR3 region is CASSYLPTLNTEAFF. CDR3 coding DNA: TGTGCCAGCAGTTATCTGCCGACTCTGAACACTGAAGCTTTCTTT.

This clone has a single count. The chain employs TRBV7-3 and TRBJ2-2, with 10 bases matching TRBD1. The CDR3 runs to 16 residues. V gave up 5 bases and J gave up 2 bases; unmatched junction bases: 5. The V gene's germline CDR1 is SGHTA and CDR2 FQGTGA. CDR3 in amino acids: CASSKETGGNTGELFF. CDR3 nucleotide sequence: TGTGCCAGCAGCAAAGAGACAGGGGGCAACACCGGGGAGCTGTTTTTT.

This rearrangement joins TRBV27 to TRBJ2-7, with 7 bases aligning to TRBD1. V lost 6 bases and J lost 7; bases outside the gene matches: 12. Germline V CDR1 and CDR2: MNHEY, SMNVEV (reference sequence). This CDR3 has 14 amino acids. CDR3 in amino acids: CASSQQGVAGEQYF. The CDR3 DNA follows: TGTGCCAGCAGCCAGCAGGGGGTAGCCGGAGAGCAGTACTTC.

The V call is TRBV7-8, the J call TRBJ1-6; the D gene is possibly TRBD1 (5 bases). Trimming stripped 5 bases from V and 10 bases from J, with 15 bases between. Per the germline V gene, CDR1 is SGHVS and CDR2 is FQNEAQ. CDR3 length: 14 amino acids. The CDR3 coding sequence is TGTGCCAGCAGCCGGGCTACAGGAGACTCACCCCTCCACTTT. Translating gives CASSRATGDSPLHF.

J is TRBJ1-1 and V is TRBV28; 7 positions match TRBD1. V trimming: 4 bases; J trimming: 11 bases; junction bases outside the gene matches: 13. This CDR3 has 14 residues. Germline V CDR1 and CDR2: MDHEN, SYDVKM. The DNA of the CDR3 is TGTGCCAGCAGTTCTCCGGACAGGCGCGACGGGGCTTTCTTT. Translating it yields CASSSPDRRDGAFF. The full variable domain, its missing parts supplied by reference TRBV28 and TRBJ1-1, is DVKVTQSSRYLVKRTGEKVFLECVQDMDHENMFWYRQDPGLGLRLIYFSYDVKMKEKGDIPEGYSVSREKKERFSLILESASTNQTSMYLCASSSPDRRDGAFFGQGTRLTVV.

The genes are TRBV5-4 and TRBJ2-5; TRBD1 agrees at 7 bases. J was trimmed by 0 bases and V by 4 bases; bases with no gene match: 3. Germline V gene sequence: CDR1 SGHNT, CDR2 YYREEE (reference sequence). The CDR3 has 14 amino acids. CDR3: CASSHRGYQETQYF. CDR3 coding DNA: TGTGCCAGCAGCCACAGGGGCTACCAAGAGACCCAGTACTTC.

The CDR3 sequence is CASSYSNSEQFF. CDR3 in DNA: TGTGCCAGCAGTTACTCGAATAGCGAGCAGTTCTTC. The genes are TRBV6-2 or TRBV6-3 and TRBJ2-1; D unresolved. In germline, CDR1 is MNHEY, CDR2 SVGEGT. The CDR3 is 12 amino acids. The ends were cut back, 0 bases at V and 10 bases at J, with 7 bases in the middle.

This clone came up once. The chain recombines TRBV2 with TRBJ2-2; 9 bases are shared with TRBD2. CDR3 length equals 16 residues. The V segment lost 2 bases and the J segment 1 base; nucleotides outside the gene matches: 2. CDR1 and CDR2 from the germline V gene are SNHLY and FYNNEI. Here the CDR3 reads CASSELLAGNTGELFF. The CDR3 region has the DNA TGTGCCAGCAGTGAACTACTAGCGGGGAACACCGGGGAGCTGTTTTTT.

This clone has more than one count but fewer than ten. The CDR3 sequence: CASSLPSHNQPQHF. The CDR3 region has the DNA TGTGCCAGCAGTCTCCCGAGCCACAATCAGCCCCAGCATTTT. This chain links TRBV2 with TRBJ1-5, with no clear D. This CDR3 has 14 residues. Trimming cost V 5 bases and J 3 bases, with 11 bases left between them. Looked up from germline, CDR1 is SNHLY and CDR2 is FYNNEI.